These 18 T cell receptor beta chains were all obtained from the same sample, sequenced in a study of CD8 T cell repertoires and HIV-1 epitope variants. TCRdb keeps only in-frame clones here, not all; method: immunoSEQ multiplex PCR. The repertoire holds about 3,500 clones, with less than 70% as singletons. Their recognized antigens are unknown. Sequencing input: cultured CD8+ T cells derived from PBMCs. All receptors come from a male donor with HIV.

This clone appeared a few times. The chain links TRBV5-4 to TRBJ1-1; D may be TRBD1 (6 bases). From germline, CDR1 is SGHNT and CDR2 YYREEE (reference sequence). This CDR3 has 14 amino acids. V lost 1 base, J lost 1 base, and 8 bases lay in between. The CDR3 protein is CASSLSGANTEAFF. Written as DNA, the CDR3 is TGTGCCAGCAGCTTGTCAGGGGCGAACACTGAAGCTTTCTTT.

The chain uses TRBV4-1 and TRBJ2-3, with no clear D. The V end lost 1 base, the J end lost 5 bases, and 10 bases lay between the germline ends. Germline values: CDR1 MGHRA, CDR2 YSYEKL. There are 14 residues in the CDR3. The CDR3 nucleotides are TGCGCCAGCAGCCAAGTTGCAGTGGAAGATACGCAGTATTTT. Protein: CASSQVAVEDTQYF.

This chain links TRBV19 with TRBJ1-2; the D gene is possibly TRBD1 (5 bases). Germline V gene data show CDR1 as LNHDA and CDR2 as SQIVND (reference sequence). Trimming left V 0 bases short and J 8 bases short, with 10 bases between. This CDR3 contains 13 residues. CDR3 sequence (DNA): TGTGCCAGTAGTATAGATCATCGGGGGGGCTACACCTTC. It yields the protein CASSIDHRGGYTF.

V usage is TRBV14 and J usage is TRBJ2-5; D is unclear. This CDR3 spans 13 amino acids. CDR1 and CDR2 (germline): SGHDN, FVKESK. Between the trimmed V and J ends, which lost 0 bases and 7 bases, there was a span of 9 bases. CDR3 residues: CASSQDLVGTQYF. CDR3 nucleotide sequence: TGTGCCAGCAGCCAAGACTTGGTGGGGACCCAGTACTTC.

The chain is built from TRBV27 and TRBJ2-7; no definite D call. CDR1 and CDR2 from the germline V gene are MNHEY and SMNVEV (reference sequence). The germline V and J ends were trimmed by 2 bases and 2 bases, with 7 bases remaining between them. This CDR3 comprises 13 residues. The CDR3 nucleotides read TGTGCCAGCAGTTTAAGTGAGCCCTACGAGCAGTACTTC. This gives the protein CASSLSEPYEQYF.

CDR3 protein: CASTPGLSGANVLTF. Written as DNA, the CDR3 is TGTGCCAGCACCCCCGGGCTCTCTGGGGCCAACGTCCTGACTTTC. The gene calls are TRBV27 and TRBJ2-6; unclear D gene. The CDR3 contains 15 residues. Germline V gene sequence: CDR1 MNHEY, CDR2 SMNVEV (reference sequence). Trimming pared 7 bases from V and 0 bases from J, leaving 10 bases between.

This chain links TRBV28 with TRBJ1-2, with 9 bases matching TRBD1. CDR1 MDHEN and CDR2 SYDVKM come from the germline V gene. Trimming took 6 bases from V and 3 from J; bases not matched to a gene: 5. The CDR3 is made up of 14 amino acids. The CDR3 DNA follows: TGTGCCAGCAGCCGACAGGGGGACTACTATGGCTACACCTTC. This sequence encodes CASSRQGDYYGYTF.

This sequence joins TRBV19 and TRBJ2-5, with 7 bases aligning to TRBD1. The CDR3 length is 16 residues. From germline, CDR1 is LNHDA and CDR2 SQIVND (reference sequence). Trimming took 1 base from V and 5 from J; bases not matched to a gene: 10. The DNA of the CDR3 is TGTGCCAGTAGTATAGGGACCAGGGGGTATGGGGAGACCCAGTACTTC. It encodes CASSIGTRGYGETQYF.

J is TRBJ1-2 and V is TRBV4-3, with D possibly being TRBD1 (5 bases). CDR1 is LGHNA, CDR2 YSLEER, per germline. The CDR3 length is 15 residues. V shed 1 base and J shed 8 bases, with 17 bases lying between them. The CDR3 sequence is CASSQGSRGVKGYTF. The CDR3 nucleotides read TGCGCCAGCAGCCAAGGGAGTAGAGGGGTAAAGGGCTACACCTTC.

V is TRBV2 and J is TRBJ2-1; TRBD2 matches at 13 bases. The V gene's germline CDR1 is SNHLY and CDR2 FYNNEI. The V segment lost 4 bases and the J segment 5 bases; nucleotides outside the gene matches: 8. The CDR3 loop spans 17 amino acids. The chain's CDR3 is CASSGRLAGGYHNEQFF. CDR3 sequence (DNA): TGTGCCAGCAGTGGGCGACTAGCGGGAGGATACCACAATGAGCAGTTCTTC.

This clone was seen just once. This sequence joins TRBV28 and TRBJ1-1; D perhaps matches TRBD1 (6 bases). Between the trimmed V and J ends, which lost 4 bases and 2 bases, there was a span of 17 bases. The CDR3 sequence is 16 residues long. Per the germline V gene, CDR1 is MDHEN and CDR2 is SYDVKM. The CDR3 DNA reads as TGTGCCAGCAGTTCCCCTCGTAAACAGGGAAACACTGAAGCTTTCTTT. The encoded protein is CASSSPRKQGNTEAFF. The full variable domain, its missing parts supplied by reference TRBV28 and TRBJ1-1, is DVKVTQSSRYLVKRTGEKVFLECVQDMDHENMFWYRQDPGLGLRLIYFSYDVKMKEKGDIPEGYSVSREKKERFSLILESASTNQTSMYLCASSSPRKQGNTEAFFGQGTRLTVV.

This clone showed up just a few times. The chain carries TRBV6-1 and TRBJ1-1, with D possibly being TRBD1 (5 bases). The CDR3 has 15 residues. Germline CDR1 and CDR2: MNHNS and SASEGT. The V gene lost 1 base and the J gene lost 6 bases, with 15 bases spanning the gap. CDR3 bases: TGTGCCAGCAGTGAAGTTGGAGGGGATATCGCTGAAGCTTTCTTT. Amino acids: CASSEVGGDIAEAFF.

In nucleotides, the CDR3 is TGTGCCAGCAGCCTCGGAATCAACGGGGAGCTGTTTTTT. It yields the protein CASSLGINGELFF. J is TRBJ2-2 and V is TRBV13; D gene uncertain. Deletions cut 5 bases from V and 7 bases from J, with 11 bases between. In germline, CDR1 is PRHDT, CDR2 FYEKMQ (reference sequence). This CDR3 region has 13 residues.

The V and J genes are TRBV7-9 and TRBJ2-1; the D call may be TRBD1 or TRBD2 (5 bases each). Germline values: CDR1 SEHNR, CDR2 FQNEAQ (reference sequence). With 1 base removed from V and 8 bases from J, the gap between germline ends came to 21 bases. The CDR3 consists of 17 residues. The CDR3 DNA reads TGTGCCAGCAGCTTAGGGGATCCGGGACCCCCTCCGTATGAGCAGTTCTTC. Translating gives CASSLGDPGPPPYEQFF. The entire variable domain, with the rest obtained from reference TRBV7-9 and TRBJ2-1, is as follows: DTGVSQNPRHKITKRGQNVTFRCDPISEHNRLYWYRQTLGQGPEFLTYFQNEAQLEKSRLLSDRFSAERPKGSFSTLEIQRTEQGDSAMYLCASSLGDPGPPPYEQFFGPGTRLTVL.

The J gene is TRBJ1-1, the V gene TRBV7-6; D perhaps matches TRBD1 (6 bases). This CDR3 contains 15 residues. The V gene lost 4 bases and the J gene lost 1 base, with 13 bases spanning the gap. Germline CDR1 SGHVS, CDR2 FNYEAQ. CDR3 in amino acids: CASSSQDRQNTEAFF. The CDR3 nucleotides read TGTGCCAGCAGCTCCCAGGACAGACAGAACACTGAAGCTTTCTTT. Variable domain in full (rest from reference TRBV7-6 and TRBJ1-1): GAGVSQSPRYKVTKRGQDVALRCDPISGHVSLYWYRQALGQGPEFLTYFNYEAQQDKSGLPNDRFSAERPEGSISTLTIQRTEQRDSAMYRCASSSQDRQNTEAFFGQGTRLTVV.

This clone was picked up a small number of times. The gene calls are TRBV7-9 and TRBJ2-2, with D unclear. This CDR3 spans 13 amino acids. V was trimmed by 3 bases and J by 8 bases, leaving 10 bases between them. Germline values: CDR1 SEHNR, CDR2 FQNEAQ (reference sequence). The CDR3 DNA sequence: TGTGCCAGCAGCTTGAAGAGTTCTGGGGAGCTGTTTTTT. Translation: CASSLKSSGELFF.

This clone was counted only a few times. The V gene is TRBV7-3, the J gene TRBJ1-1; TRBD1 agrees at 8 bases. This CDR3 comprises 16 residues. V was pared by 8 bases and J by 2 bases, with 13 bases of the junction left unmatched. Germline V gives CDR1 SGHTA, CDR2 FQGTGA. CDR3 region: CASRVTGVTSNTEAFF. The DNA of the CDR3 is TGTGCCAGCCGGGTGACAGGGGTGACGTCCAACACTGAAGCTTTCTTT. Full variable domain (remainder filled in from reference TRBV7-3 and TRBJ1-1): GAGVSQTPSNKVTEKGKYVELRCDPISGHTALYWYRQSLGQGPEFLIYFQGTGAADDSGLPNDRFFAVRPEGSVSTLKIQRTERGDSAVYLCASRVTGVTSNTEAFFGQGTRLTVV.

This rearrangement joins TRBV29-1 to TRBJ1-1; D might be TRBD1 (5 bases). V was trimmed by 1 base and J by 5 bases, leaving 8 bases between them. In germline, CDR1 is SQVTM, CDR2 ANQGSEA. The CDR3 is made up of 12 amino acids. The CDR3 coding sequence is TGCAGCGTTGAAGGGGGGGGGACTGAAGCTTTCTTT. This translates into CSVEGGGTEAFF. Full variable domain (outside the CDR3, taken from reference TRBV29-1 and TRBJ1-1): SAVISQKPSRDICQRGTSLTIQCQVDSQVTMMFWYRQQPGQSLTLIATANQGSEATYESGFVIDKFPISRPNLTFSTLTVSNMSPEDSSIYLCSVEGGGTEAFFGQGTRLTVV.